The 2 T cell receptor beta chains reported below all come from one sample, sequenced in a study of beta chain features in type 1 diabetes. Of the isolated RNA, all was reverse transcribed, and so the sequenced material was expressed TCRB transcripts. Method: immunoSEQ multiplex PCR; TCRdb's copy keeps in-frame clones and lacks some. The sample lists 970,000 or so clones; 15% to 20% were seen once. The sample consisted of naive CD4+ T cells from blood. These receptors were collected from a woman aged 18-29 years in good health.

This clone was seen a handful of times. The chain couples TRBV28 to TRBJ2-7; TRBD1 matches at 9 bases. Germline assignment: CDR1 MDHEN and CDR2 SYDVKM. V dropped 1 base and J dropped 4; count of bases not matched to a gene: 2. The CDR3 totals 14 residues. CDR3: CASSLFGTGYEQYF. CDR3 sequence (DNA): TGTGCCAGCAGTTTATTCGGGACAGGGTACGAGCAGTACTTC.

This clone showed up just a few times. This sequence joins TRBV5-1 and TRBJ2-2, with D tentatively TRBD1 (5 bases). V lost 3 bases to trimming and J lost 6 bases, with 15 bases between them. The CDR3 runs 15 residues. Germline V gene data show CDR1 as SGHRS and CDR2 as YFSETQ. The DNA for the CDR3 is TGCGCCAGCAGCTGGACACCAGGATTTGCCGGGGAGCTGTTTTTT. Protein sequence: CASSWTPGFAGELFF. Based on the CDR3 plus reference TRBV5-1 and TRBJ2-2, the full variable domain is KAGVTQTPRYLIKTRGQQVTLSCSPISGHRSVSWYQQTPGQGLQFLFEYFSETQRNKGNFPGRFSGRQFSNSRSEMNVSTLELGDSALYLCASSWTPGFAGELFFGEGSRLTVL.